The text below deals with one T cell receptor (beta chain). The antigen remains undetermined. The data stem from a study of lymphopenia after photon versus proton radiotherapy. Whole-study results and caveats: Authors raise, but do not show, better survival with proton therapy.

Sequencing used immunoSEQ multiplex PCR; TCRdb keeps in-frame clones, though not all of them. The profile covers some 30,000 clones, with nearly 95% appearing a single time and under 0.8% taken by the ten largest. The CDR3 is made up of 14 amino acids. Trimming left V 8 bases short and J 2 bases short, with 16 bases between. Germline values: CDR1 SEHNR, CDR2 FQNEAQ (reference sequence). The V call is TRBV7-9, the J call TRBJ2-7; possible D gene TRBD1, 6 bases. The specimen comprised peripheral blood, sampled from a patient treated with photon-based radiotherapy. The receptor's source is a woman between 45 and 65 years old with cholangiocarcinoma. The CDR3 is CASRRGRDTYEQYF. The CDR3 DNA follows: TGTGCCAGCCGTCGTGGCAGGGACACCTACGAGCAGTACTTC.